This T cell receptor beta chain was identified in a study of T cells expressing NK-cell markers. The germline CDR1 and CDR2 sequences are LNHDA and SQIVND (reference sequence). The CDR3 runs to 12 residues. TCRdb reprocessed the 5' RACE reads and stores each CDR3 protein as one record, lacking DNA. Recorded for this sample: 400,000 to 500,000 distinct CDR3 sequences. The sample was blood T cells: a sorted CD56 or NKG2C T cell subset, CD4+ or CD8+ T cells, or bulk PBMC T cells (not recorded which). J is TRBJ1-2 and V is TRBV19. The clonotype originates from a woman aged 18-69 years in good health. CDR3 sequence reads: CASTTGLNGYTF.